This T cell receptor (beta chain) was recorded in a study of HIV-infected patients and healthy controls. cDNA was made from about 500 ng RNA using alpha and beta constant primers. Each of the alpha and beta chains got its own library through chain-specific third strand synthesis with indices. One entry per CDR3 protein results from TCRdb running MiXCR on the 5' RACE reads. Among around 4,300 distinct CDR3 sequences listed, under 8.5% were seen once. No cell fractionation was done, so the repertoire covers all unsorted peripheral blood T cells. The CDR3 extends over 15 amino acids. CDR1 is SGHDN, CDR2 FVKESK, per germline. The germline V and J ends were trimmed by 3 bases and 12 bases, with 21 bases remaining between them.

The chain combines TRBV14 with TRBJ2-1; D not resolved. The origin of this receptor is an adult with HIV infection. This material consisted of blood, taken before antiretroviral therapy. CDR3 in amino acids: CASSHQSSISIGQFF. The CDR3 DNA sequence: TGTGCCAGCAGCCACCAATCGAGTATTAGCATTGGGCAGTTCTTC.